The TCR beta chain under discussion was sequenced for a study of T cell responses to AZD1222 COVID-19 vaccine. The CDR3 spans 15 residues. Germline V gene data show CDR1 as SGHTA and CDR2 as FQGNSA. With V trimmed by 5 bases and J by 2 bases, 2 bases remained unmatched. TCRdb's copy holds only in-frame clones and misses some; the assay was immunoSEQ multiplex PCR. The sample lists 150,000 to 200,000 clones, almost 90% occurring once. The sequences come from peripheral blood, collected 28 days after the second AZD1222 dose. J is TRBJ1-3 and V is TRBV7-2, with 11 positions matching TRBD1. The origin of this receptor is an adult who received the AZD1222 COVID-19 vaccine. The CDR3 DNA reads TGTGCCAGCAGCCAGGACAGGGGGCCTGGAAACACCATATATTTT. Amino acids: CASSQDRGPGNTIYF.